Sequencing of this T cell receptor (beta chain) was carried out in a study of blood T cell repertoires in COVID-19 (dated by TCRdb to 2019 to 2021). The study in broad terms: Samples from collaborators originated in the United States, Italy and Spain and spanned both the acute and convalescent phases of COVID-19. The material from the prospective study consisted of cDNA or gDNA derived from T cells, B-cell-depleted T cells, or PBMCs. Subjects who had been exposed to COVID-19, were actively infected with it, or had recovered from it provided the deeply sampled blood TCRbeta repertoires that made up the dataset. A freely available public database, intended as a resource for researchers studying the immune response to SARS-CoV-2, is where the repertoires were released. Samples were obtained from the ongoing ImmuneRACE study (first 160 participants) and from about 1,300 subjects provided by 6 global collaborators. A de-identified subject ID, COVID-19 status, age in years and sex were almost always included in the sample metadata. Where available, HLA class I and class II types were obtained from metadata supplied by the sample provider rather than from assay-based typing. Study-wide findings and limitations: How much clinical and demographic metadata was included differed by source and by participant, and the metadata was provided uncurated.

Points on this clone: Its antigen has not been determined. Base qualities are not at hand, and no much larger clone is one base apart.

At one collaborating source in Seattle, patients were enrolled during active infection and were followed longitudinally through the course of disease. Whole blood was collected in K2EDTA tubes by collaborating institutions according to the institutions' own protocols. Collaborator samples were shipped for TCRbeta analysis as frozen whole blood, isolated PBMCs, or DNA extracted from either sample type. TCRbeta CDR3 regions were amplified from genomic DNA by means of the immunoSEQ Assay, a bias-controlled multiplex PCR. The original methods were these. The number of nucleated cells in each sample was estimated by amplification of reference gene primers within the assay. To quantify the absolute abundance of each unique TCRbeta CDR3 rearrangement, sequence reads were collapsed and filtered. For each sample, productive Simpson clonality was calculated as the square root of Simpson's diversity index across productive rearrangements. This immuneACCESS table, as held by TCRdb, lists in-frame sequences with V and J called but not all clones. Of the missing ones, under half trace to an unresolved V gene in checked studies; the others have no known cause. V, J and clone size are those of that table, while D and trimming were read from the DNA. Counted in this sample were fewer than 200,000 clones; 85% to 90% of them appeared once. The ten most abundant clones make up 9.5% to 15% of the sample.

Reading the germline V gene gives CDR1 SGHTA and CDR2 FQGNSA. The CDR3 spans 14 residues, from the cysteine through the phenylalanine. The CDR3 DNA has 42 bases and is translated from base 1. Trimming leaves V shorter by 3 bases and J shorter by 5 bases, with the junction holding 4 bases beyond the gene matches. The specimen sequenced was peripheral blood. This clonotype was sampled from a woman in her seventies with COVID-19, enrolled during active disease. The chain links TRBV7-2 with TRBJ1-5; TRBD1 agrees with 7 junctional bases. Read as DNA, the sequence is TGTGCCAGCAGCTTCAAAGGGGGCCATCAGCCCCAGCATTTT. This gives the protein CASSFKGGHQPQHF.